Described below is a single T cell receptor (beta chain) sequence and its context. Its antigen is as yet unknown. Germline CDR1 MNHEY, CDR2 SVGAGI. V lost 4 bases and J lost 14; bases outside the gene matches: 10. The CDR3 is 12 amino acids. The data belong to a study of vaccination effects on CD4 cells after COVID-19. Only in-frame clones appear in the TCRdb table, and some are missing; sequencing was by immunoSEQ multiplex PCR. This table has tens of thousands of clones, 70% to 75% appearing once. Viral peptide pools were used in the ViraFEST assay to expand antigen-specific CD4+ T cells, and sequencing came afterward. Culturing for 10 days preceded CD4+ T cell isolation. As their vaccination, participants received two doses of either BNT162b2 or mRNA-1273. Study results and caveats: Vaccine- and infection-induced clones showed marked clonal contraction late following vaccination.

This sequence joins TRBV6-5 and TRBJ1-2; 7 bases map to TRBD1. The sequence derives from a human donor who received a COVID-19 vaccine. Here the sequenced sample was CD4+ T cells from PBMCs cultured with HCoV-NL63 spike peptides, taken after COVID-19 vaccination. The CDR3 nucleotides read TGTGCCAGCAGTTCCCGGACAGGTCAAGTTACCTTC. Translation gives CASSSRTGQVTF.